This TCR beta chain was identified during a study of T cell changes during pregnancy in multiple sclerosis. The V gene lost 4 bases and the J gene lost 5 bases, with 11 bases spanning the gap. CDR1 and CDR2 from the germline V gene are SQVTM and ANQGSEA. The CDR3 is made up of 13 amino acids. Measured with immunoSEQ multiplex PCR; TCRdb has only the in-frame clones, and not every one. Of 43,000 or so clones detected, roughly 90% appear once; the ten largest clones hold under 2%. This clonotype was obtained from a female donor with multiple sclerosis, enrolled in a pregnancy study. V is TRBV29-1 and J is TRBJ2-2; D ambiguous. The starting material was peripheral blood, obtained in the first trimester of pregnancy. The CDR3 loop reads CSVGAEITGELFF. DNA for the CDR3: TGCAGCGTTGGGGCAGAAATAACCGGGGAGCTGTTTTTT.